This T cell receptor beta chain came from a study of response to subunit inactivated influenza vaccine. TCRdb recomputed calls from the RT-PCR reads with MiXCR, one row per CDR3 protein. The data contain about 540,000 distinct CDR3 sequences, approximately 20% of them singletons. V dropped 1 base and J dropped 5; count of bases not matched to a gene: 19. This CDR3 is 19 amino acids long. Germline V gives CDR1 LNHNV, CDR2 YYDKDF (reference sequence). To note about this clonotype: Its antigen remains unidentified.

Study findings and constraints: Authors proposed each seasonal influenza vaccination draws in few new T cells.

The sample was also linked to a second study, of T cells expressing NK-cell markers. As that study records: 5'RACE template switching with UMIs produced the TCR beta cDNA.

This sample comprised CD4+ T cells sorted from PBMCs, obtained about 11 days after vaccination. The sequence was collected from a man aged 50-59 years who received an inactivated influenza vaccine. The chain is built from TRBV15 and TRBJ2-5; 7 bases line up with TRBD1. The CDR3 loop is CATSRVAHPNDYRGETQYF. CDR3 sequence (DNA): TGTGCCACCAGCAGAGTCGCCCACCCAAACGATTACAGGGGTGAGACCCAGTACTTC.